This T cell receptor (beta chain) was recorded in a study of blood T cell repertoires in COVID-19. Study background: The study drew acute and convalescent COVID-19 samples from the United States, Italy and Spain. In each case, the material was cDNA or gDNA derived from T cells, B-cell-depleted T cells, or PBMCs.

V lost 5 bases and J 4 bases, leaving 13 bases between the germline ends. The CDR3 is 14 residues long. The germline V gene has CDR1 SGHTA and CDR2 FQGNSA. Under the authors' procedure: Counts of nucleated cells, estimated from reference gene primer amplification, were obtained. Some clones are missing from TCRdb's copy, which holds only in-frame ones; the method was immunoSEQ multiplex PCR. Clone size and the V and J calls come from that table; the DNA yielded D and trimming. The sample lists about 71,000 clones; about four fifths were seen once. Sequencing used peripheral blood. The chain combines TRBV7-2 with TRBJ2-3; maybe TRBD2 (6 bases). This TCR derives from an elderly woman with active or convalescent COVID-19. The CDR3 sequence is CASSPRLVADTQYF. The CDR3 DNA follows: TGTGCCAGCAGCCCGAGACTAGTAGCAGATACGCAGTATTTT.